The 27 T cell receptor beta chains reported below all come from one sample, sequenced in a study of low-dose radiotherapy and immunotherapy resistance in tumors. Both TCRalpha and TCRbeta chains were reverse transcribed with V-gene-specific primers. The authors amplified TCRs for about 18 PCR cycles with a constant-region primer and a V-primer adapter. TCRdb fed the reads into MiXCR, producing one record per CDR3 protein. Among 12,000 to 15,000 distinct CDR3 sequences listed, approximately 70% were seen once. The receptors stem from a human donor with advanced metastatic prostate, ovarian, gallbladder or colorectal cancer (not recorded which). This table probably holds off-target reads from a library built for another chain.

This chain uses TRBV7-2 with TRBJ1-3; no clear D gene. CDR1 and CDR2 (germline): SGHTA, FQGNSA. The CDR3 covers 16 residues. Between the trimmed V and J ends, which lost 5 bases and 0 bases, there was a span of 14 bases. The CDR3 DNA reads TGTGCCAGCAGCATCAGCGGTGGGCGCTCTGGAAACACCATATATTTT. This encodes CASSISGGRSGNTIYF.

The chain uses TRBV20-1 and TRBJ1-2; no firm D call. This CDR3 spans 11 amino acids. The V gene lost 3 bases and the J gene lost 6 bases, with 8 bases spanning the gap. The germline V gene has CDR1 DFQATT and CDR2 SNEGSKA (reference sequence). The CDR3 DNA follows: TGCAGTGCTAGGTACCCAAATGGCTACACCTTC. This codes for CSARYPNGYTF.

The chain links TRBV6-2 or TRBV6-3 to TRBJ2-1; TRBD2 matches 9 bases. The CDR3 totals 13 residues. V was clipped by 4 bases and J by 8 bases; unmatched bases: 3. CDR1 is MNHEY and CDR2 is SVGEGT in the germline V gene. The CDR3 protein is CASSSWTSDEQFF. The CDR3 DNA follows: TGTGCCAGCAGTTCCTGGACTAGCGATGAGCAGTTCTTC.

This chain links TRBV5-6 with TRBJ1-4; the D gene is possibly TRBD1 (5 bases). Deletions cut 3 bases from V and 2 bases from J, with 11 bases between. The CDR3 covers 15 residues. The germline V gene has CDR1 SGHDT and CDR2 YYEEEE. CDR3 bases: TGTGCCAGCAGCTGGGGGGTAGGGACTAATGAAAAACTGTTTTTT. This translates into CASSWGVGTNEKLFF.

This chain connects TRBV11-2 to TRBJ2-7; D not certain. Germline V CDR1 and CDR2: SGHAT, FQNNGV. The CDR3 runs 14 residues. Deletions cut 0 bases from V and 2 bases from J, with 8 bases between. The CDR3 is CASSLEGRTYEQYF. CDR3 coding DNA: TGTGCCAGCAGCTTAGAGGGCCGCACCTACGAGCAGTACTTC.

This clonotype was observed a few times. The genes are TRBV3-1 and TRBJ2-4; D is uncertain. Trimming stripped 6 bases from V and 7 bases from J, with 7 bases between. The CDR3 runs to 11 residues. CDR1 is LGHDT and CDR2 is YNNKEL in the germline V gene (reference sequence). Here the CDR3 reads CASSNRNIQYF. CDR3 bases: TGTGCCAGCAGTAATAGGAACATTCAGTACTTC. The entire variable domain, with the rest obtained from reference TRBV3-1 and TRBJ2-4, is as follows: DTAVSQTPKYLVTQMGNDKSIKCEQNLGHDTMYWYKQDSKKFLKIMFSYNNKELIINETVPNRFSPKSPDKAHLNLHINSLELGDSAVYFCASSNRNIQYFGAGTRLSVL.

This clonotype was detected only once. J is TRBJ2-2 and V is TRBV29-1; TRBD1 agrees at 8 bases. With 7 bases clipped from V and 2 bases from J, the junction kept 6 bases outside the gene matches. Germline assignment: CDR1 SQVTM and CDR2 ANQGSEA. The CDR3 is 14 amino acids. This chain's CDR3 is CSGAGGVNTGELFF. The CDR3 region has the DNA TGCAGCGGTGCAGGGGGCGTAAACACCGGGGAGCTGTTTTTT.

This chain connects TRBV7-2 to TRBJ1-1; tentative D call: TRBD1 (5 bases). Trimming took 3 bases from V and 0 from J, leaving 14 bases between them. Germline V gene lookup returns CDR1 SGHTA and CDR2 FQGNSA. The CDR3 loop spans 16 amino acids. The chain's CDR3 is CASSFAGGFMNTEAFF. The CDR3, as DNA: TGTGCCAGCAGCTTTGCGGGGGGATTCATGAACACTGAAGCTTTCTTT.

CDR3 bases: TGTGCCAGCAGCTCGTACAGGGGAACGGACGAGCAGTACTTC. Encoded protein: CASSSYRGTDEQYF. The chain employs TRBV6-1 and TRBJ2-7; 7 bases match TRBD1. Germline trimming cut 6 bases from V and 5 bases from J; bases unmatched to any gene: 10. This CDR3 comprises 14 residues. Germline V lookup: CDR1 MNHNS, CDR2 SASEGT.

This clonotype came up a few times. The chain couples TRBV29-1 to TRBJ1-1, with 7 bases lining up with TRBD1. V lost 6 bases, J lost 1 base, and 11 bases stayed unmatched. The CDR3 is made up of 15 amino acids. Germline V gene sequence: CDR1 SQVTM, CDR2 ANQGSEA. The CDR3 region has the DNA TGCAGCGTATCCCCTTACAGGGGCCCGAACACTGAAGCTTTCTTT. As protein: CSVSPYRGPNTEAFF.

In this sample, this clonotype turned up once. CDR3 bases: TGTGCCAGCTCACCAGGGACAGGGATGTCGGTGACCCAGTACTTC. It specifies CASSPGTGMSVTQYF. V gene TRBV18 combines with J gene TRBJ2-5, with 9 nucleotides matching TRBD1. The CDR3 is 15 residues long. The V and J ends lost 2 bases and 7 bases, in that order; junction bases with no gene match: 8. Germline CDR1 KGHSH, CDR2 LQKENI.

This clonotype was counted once. The V call is TRBV12-3 or TRBV12-4, the J call TRBJ1-3, with D maybe TRBD1 (5 bases). This CDR3 contains 18 residues. Trimming cost V 5 bases and J 0 bases, with 20 bases left between them. CDR3 amino acids: CASSPRSLGRFSGNTIYF. As DNA, the CDR3 is TGTGCCAGCAGTCCGCGAAGTTTGGGACGGTTCTCTGGAAACACCATATATTTT.

The chain joins TRBV5-6 to TRBJ2-7; perhaps D is TRBD1 or TRBD2 (6 bases each). Between the trimmed V and J ends, which lost 0 bases and 2 bases, there was a span of 15 bases. CDR3 length: 16 amino acids. CDR1 and CDR2 (germline): SGHDT, YYEEEE. CDR3 protein: CASSLGDGGPTYEQYF. The CDR3 DNA reads as TGTGCCAGCAGCTTGGGGGACGGGGGCCCTACCTACGAGCAGTACTTC.

The V gene is TRBV29-1, the J gene TRBJ1-3; possibly TRBD1 for D (5 bases). This CDR3 is built from 13 residues. The germline V and J ends were trimmed by 7 bases and 1 base, with 11 bases remaining between them. Germline lookup yields CDR1 SQVTM and CDR2 ANQGSEA. In DNA, the CDR3 is TGCAGCGCTCAGGGTTTTTCTGGAAACACCATATATTTT. It specifies CSAQGFSGNTIYF. The complete variable domain, with remaining parts taken from reference TRBV29-1 and TRBJ1-3, reads SAVISQKPSRDICQRGTSLTIQCQVDSQVTMMFWYRQQPGQSLTLIATANQGSEATYESGFVIDKFPISRPNLTFSTLTVSNMSPEDSSIYLCSAQGFSGNTIYFGEGSWLTVV.

V gene TRBV11-2 combines with J gene TRBJ1-1; D not resolved. Between the trimmed V and J ends, which lost 0 bases and 2 bases, there was a span of 7 bases. The V gene's germline CDR1 is SGHAT and CDR2 FQNNGV. The CDR3 consists of 14 residues. For the CDR3, the DNA is TGTGCCAGCAGCTTAGACACAGTTAACACTGAAGCTTTCTTT. It translates to CASSLDTVNTEAFF.

The chain joins TRBV5-1 to TRBJ1-6; no firm D call. The CDR3 loop spans 13 amino acids. Germline V CDR1 and CDR2: SGHRS, YFSETQ. V dropped 2 bases and J dropped 8 bases, with 8 bases sitting between them. The CDR3 nucleotides read TGCGCCAGCAGCTTCAGGCGTGATTCACCCCTCCACTTT. Its translation: CASSFRRDSPLHF.

The gene calls are TRBV5-6 and TRBJ1-1, with D perhaps matching TRBD1 (5 bases). Between the trimmed V and J ends, which lost 4 bases and 0 bases, there was a span of 13 bases. This CDR3 contains 15 residues. Germline CDR1 SGHDT, CDR2 YYEEEE. In DNA, the CDR3 is TGTGCCAGCAGCGGAACAGGATCGGTGAACACTGAAGCTTTCTTT. As protein: CASSGTGSVNTEAFF. The full variable domain, with the rest looked up from reference TRBV5-6 and TRBJ1-1, is DAGVTQSPTHLIKTRGQQVTLRCSPKSGHDTVSWYQQALGQGPQFIFQYYEEEERQRGNFPDRFSGHQFPNYSSELNVNALLLGDSALYLCASSGTGSVNTEAFFGQGTRLTVV.

The J gene is TRBJ1-2, the V gene TRBV15, with D maybe TRBD1 (5 bases). V lost 0 bases and J 5 bases, leaving 10 bases between the germline ends. Germline V lookup: CDR1 LNHNV, CDR2 YYDKDF (reference sequence). This CDR3 has 14 residues. The CDR3 loop is CATSRERQPYGYTF. CDR3 sequence (DNA): TGTGCCACCAGCAGAGAACGACAGCCTTATGGCTACACCTTC.

The CDR3 here is CASSQTRPGGDEQYF. In DNA, the CDR3 is TGTGCCAGCAGCCAAACCCGGCCAGGGGGTGACGAGCAGTACTTC. V gene TRBV3-1 combines with J gene TRBJ2-7, with 7 nucleotides matching TRBD1. Germline trimming cut 2 bases from V and 5 bases from J; bases unmatched to any gene: 9. The CDR3 consists of 15 residues. The germline V gene has CDR1 LGHDT and CDR2 YNNKEL (reference sequence).

V and J are TRBV10-3 and TRBJ2-1; tentatively, D is TRBD2 (5 bases). V lost 0 bases to trimming and J lost 3 bases, with 6 bases between them. Germline V gene data show CDR1 as ENHRY and CDR2 as SYGVKD. The CDR3 is 14 residues long. In nucleotides, the CDR3 is TGTGCCATCAGTGAGTCGAGGGACTACAATGAGCAGTTCTTC. Its protein is CAISESRDYNEQFF.

The V and J genes are TRBV2 and TRBJ2-1, with D possibly matching TRBD1 (6 bases). The V gene lost 7 bases and the J gene lost 0 bases, with 16 bases spanning the gap. The CDR3 spans 16 residues. Germline loops: CDR1 SNHLY, CDR2 FYNNEI. CDR3 in amino acids: CASKLTGSSSYNEQFF. CDR3 bases: TGTGCCAGCAAGCTCACAGGGTCAAGCTCCTACAATGAGCAGTTCTTC.

This chain uses TRBV2 with TRBJ1-5; D unclear. Trimming stripped 7 bases from V and 4 bases from J, with 11 bases between. Germline loops: CDR1 SNHLY, CDR2 FYNNEI. This CDR3 has 13 residues. Here the CDR3 reads CASTITANQPQHF. The CDR3 DNA is TGTGCCAGCACCATAACGGCGAATCAGCCCCAGCATTTT.

This clonotype was found once. The chain has TRBV5-1 and TRBJ1-6; D unclear. Per the germline V gene, CDR1 is SGHRS and CDR2 is YFSETQ. This CDR3 is 14 amino acids long. V was cut by 6 bases and J by 5 bases, with 12 bases left in between. CDR3 protein: CASTARLDNSPLHF. In nucleotides, the CDR3 is TGCGCCAGCACCGCCCGGTTGGATAATTCACCCCTCCACTTT. Full variable domain (rest looked up from reference TRBV5-1 and TRBJ1-6): KAGVTQTPRYLIKTRGQQVTLSCSPISGHRSVSWYQQTPGQGLQFLFEYFSETQRNKGNFPGRFSGRQFSNSRSEMNVSTLELGDSALYLCASTARLDNSPLHFGNGTRLTVT.

The chain has TRBV5-6 and TRBJ1-6, with 7 nucleotides matching TRBD1. The CDR3 has 16 amino acids. V lost 0 bases to trimming and J lost 5 bases; unmatched junction nucleotides: 5. Germline CDR1 SGHDT, CDR2 YYEEEE. The CDR3: CASSLAMGQNNSPLHF. In DNA, the CDR3 is TGTGCCAGCAGCTTGGCAATGGGACAGAATAATTCACCCCTCCACTTT. Based on the CDR3 plus reference TRBV5-6 and TRBJ1-6, the full variable domain is DAGVTQSPTHLIKTRGQQVTLRCSPKSGHDTVSWYQQALGQGPQFIFQYYEEEERQRGNFPDRFSGHQFPNYSSELNVNALLLGDSALYLCASSLAMGQNNSPLHFGNGTRLTVT.

The chain has TRBV3-1 and TRBJ1-1, with no clear D. Germline V gene lookup returns CDR1 LGHDT and CDR2 YNNKEL (reference sequence). The CDR3 consists of 14 residues. V lost 5 bases and J 10 bases, leaving 20 bases between the germline ends. CDR3 in amino acids: CASSFKTAQIGAFF. As DNA, the CDR3 is TGTGCCAGCAGCTTTAAGACCGCACAAATAGGAGCTTTCTTT.

The chain has TRBV12-3 or TRBV12-4 and TRBJ2-3; D is ambiguous. The CDR3 sequence is 12 residues long. Trimming removed 7 bases from V and 5 bases from J, with 10 bases in between. In DNA, the CDR3 is TGTGCCAGCACCGAATTTGTAGATACGCAGTATTTT. Encoded protein: CASTEFVDTQYF.

This rearrangement joins TRBV12-3 or TRBV12-4 to TRBJ1-4; weak D call: TRBD1 (5 bases). CDR3 size: 12 residues. V was trimmed by 6 bases and J by 8 bases, leaving 10 bases between them. The CDR3 here is CASRRQNEKLFF. DNA of the CDR3: TGTGCCAGCAGACGACAGAACGAAAAACTGTTTTTT.